These T cell receptor beta chains were read from a single sample in a study of graft-versus-host responses after intestinal transplantation. Data came from immunoSEQ multiplex PCR; TCRdb stores just in-frame clones and leaves some out. The table includes 62,000 or so clones, approximately 91% detected once. Which antigens these TCRs recognize remains unknown. The specimen comprised unstimulated CD8+ T cells sorted from spleen or lymph node cells, sampled before transplant. The receptor source for this set is a human donor who was the organ donor for an intestinal transplant. CDR3s include the opening cysteine and the closing phenylalanine or tryptophan. A D gene is named only where the DNA matches it firmly. Only part of the rows carry a size: once, few, many, or a class if the clone is expanded.

abundance | j_gene | d_gene | len | v_gene | CDR3nt | CDR3aa
. | TRBJ2-1 | . | 13 | TRBV19 | TGTGCCAGTAGTATGGGGGGATACAATGAGCAGTTCTTC | CASSMGGYNEQFF
once | TRBJ2-4 | . | 17 | TRBV4-1 | TGCGCCAGCAGCCGCGCCCCAGGGGCCCCGGGCAAAAACATTCAGTACTTC | CASSRAPGAPGKNIQYF
. | TRBJ2-7 | . | 14 | TRBV18 | TGTGCCACCCCCGCACTGGGCAGGCCCTACGAGCAGTACTTC | CATPALGRPYEQYF
. | TRBJ2-7 | . | 11 | TRBV30 | TGTGCCTGGAGTGTATCCGACGAGCAGTACTTC | CAWSVSDEQYF
few | TRBJ1-2 | . | 12 | TRBV10-2 | TGCGCCAGCACCAACCTGAGCCCCGGCTACACCTTC | CASTNLSPGYTF
. | TRBJ2-7 | . | 13 | TRBV2 | TGTGCCAGCGGAGGGTCAGAGCTCCACGAGCAGTACTTC | CASGGSELHEQYF
. | TRBJ2-5 | TRBD2 | 15 | TRBV7-8 | TGTGCCAGCAGCTTAGATCCTAGCGGGGGGGAGACCCAGTACTTC | CASSLDPSGGETQYF
. | TRBJ2-2 | TRBD1 | 17 | TRBV6-1 | TGTGCCAGCAGTGAAGGGGGGCGGACAGGGCTCATCGGGGAGCTGTTTTTT | CASSEGGRTGLIGELFF
. | TRBJ2-1 | TRBD2 | 15 | TRBV9 | TGTGCCAGTTCGGACAGCGGGAGATCCTACAATGAGCAGTTCTTC | CASSDSGRSYNEQFF
. | TRBJ2-2 | . | 13 | TRBV12-5 | TGTGCTAGTGGCCTGGACATGTCCCGGGAGCTGTTTTTT | CASGLDMSRELFF
once | TRBJ2-1 | . | 19 | TRBV7-3 | TGTGCCAGCAGCTTGACATATCTTACTGGATCTTACTCCTACAATGAGCAGTTCTTC | CASSLTYLTGSYSYNEQFF
. | TRBJ1-2 | TRBD1 | 14 | TRBV27 | TGTGCCAGCAGTTTCGGTACAGGGGCGCATGGCTACACCTTC | CASSFGTGAHGYTF